The rows below give T cell receptor beta chains drawn from one sample of a study of T-cell memory formation after mild COVID-19. Using its own MiXCR run on the 5' RACE reads, TCRdb lists one record per CDR3 protein. The sample contains approximately 50,000 distinct CDR3 sequences, less than 15% of which appear only once. Sample: PBMCs or a T cell subset sorted from them (not recorded which). The receptor source for this set is a young man who had mild COVID-19 (a few samples of this study predate the infection). Cell type and time point are not known. CDR3s include the opening cysteine and the closing phenylalanine or tryptophan. The D gene is left open where the match is weak. Size values are once, few and many counts, or a class for expanded clones, and some rows have none.

clone_size | d_call | j_call | v_call | cdr3_nt | cdr3_aa
- | - | TRBJ2-6 | TRBV4-3 | TGCGCCAGCAGTGGAGGGGCAGGGGTTGCTGGGGCCAACGTCCTGACTTTC | CASSGGAGVAGANVLTF
many | - | TRBJ2-5 | TRBV7-2 | TGTGCCAGCAGCTTTCCTCCCGGGACCCAGTACTTC | CASSFPPGTQYF
- | TRBD1 | TRBJ2-2 | TRBV7-3 | TGTGCCAGCAGCCTCGGACAGGGTACCGGGGAGCTGTTTTTT | CASSLGQGTGELFF
- | - | TRBJ2-3 | TRBV9 | TGTGCCAGCAGCGTAATACAGACAGATACGCAGTATTTT | CASSVIQTDTQYF
few | TRBD1 | TRBJ2-5 | TRBV14 | TGTGCCAGCAGCCAGATTGACAGGGCCGGGGAGACCCAGTACTTC | CASSQIDRAGETQYF
medium-sized | TRBD2 | TRBJ2-1 | TRBV6-5 | TGTGCCAGCAGTCTCCTAGCGGGCCAACCGAGCTCCTACAATGAGCAGTTCTTC | CASSLLAGQPSSYNEQFF
- | TRBD2 | TRBJ2-1 | TRBV9 | TGTGCCAGCAGCGTTCTAGCGGGGGGGCGCGGTGAGCAGTTCTTC | CASSVLAGGRGEQFF
many | - | TRBJ1-1 | TRBV12-3/TRBV12-4 | TGTGCCAGCACTCTCGGGAACACTGAAGCTTTCTTT | CASTLGNTEAFF
- | - | TRBJ2-6 | TRBV19 | TGTGCCAGTAGTATAGAGGGGAGGCCTGGGGCCAACGTCCTGACTTTC | CASSIEGRPGANVLTF
- | TRBD2 | TRBJ2-5 | TRBV20-1 | TGCAGTGCTGATCCTAGTGACCGGGGAGGGGAGACCCAGTACTTC | CSADPSDRGGETQYF
- | - | TRBJ2-3 | TRBV6-2/TRBV6-3 | TGTGCCAGCAGTGGACATCGTCCGGATACGCAGTATTTT | CASSGHRPDTQYF
few | - | TRBJ1-2 | TRBV4-2 | TGTGCCAGCAGCCAAGAGGGGGGGGAATATGGCTACACCTTC | CASSQEGGEYGYTF
- | TRBD1 | TRBJ1-2 | TRBV10-3 | TGTGCCATCAGTGGGGACGACAGGGGAGGAGTGGATGGCTACACCTTC | CAISGDDRGGVDGYTF
many | - | TRBJ2-5 | TRBV4-1 | TGCGCCAGCAGCCAAGGGGGGGGCCGGGAAGAGACCCAGTACTTC | CASSQGGGREETQYF
- | - | TRBJ1-5 | TRBV20-1 | TGCAGTGCTAGCGGGGCCCAGGGTCAGCCCCAGCATTTT | CSASGAQGQPQHF
- | - | TRBJ2-5 | TRBV28 | TGTGCCAGCATCTCATCGAGGAGGGGGCAAGAGACCCAGTACTTC | CASISSRRGQETQYF
- | - | TRBJ2-6 | TRBV9 | TGTGCCAGCAGCGTAGCGGGCTCTGGGGCCAACGTCCTGACTTTC | CASSVAGSGANVLTF
few | - | TRBJ2-6 | TRBV7-2 | TGTGCCAGCAGCTCCAACGTTCGAGGGTACTCTGGGGCCAACGTCCTGACTTTC | CASSSNVRGYSGANVLTF
few | - | TRBJ2-1 | TRBV20-1 | TGCAGTGCTGAAAGGCCTTTAAGGTACAATGAGCAGTTCTTC | CSAERPLRYNEQFF
few | - | TRBJ2-5 | TRBV12-3/TRBV12-4 | TGTGCCAGCACCGTGGGCGGCTCATACCAAGAGACCCAGTACTTC | CASTVGGSYQETQYF
few | - | TRBJ1-2 | TRBV5-1 | TGCGCCAGCAGCTTGGAGGGTAACTATGGCTACACCTTC | CASSLEGNYGYTF
many | - | TRBJ2-5 | TRBV3-1 | TGTGCCAGCAGCCCCGGGACTGACGGGAGGACCCAGTACTTC | CASSPGTDGRTQYF
many | - | TRBJ2-5 | TRBV19 | TGTGCCAGTAGTACCGGCGAGGGGTCTTGGGAGACCCAGTACTTC | CASSTGEGSWETQYF
few | - | TRBJ1-1 | TRBV6-5 | TGTGCCAGCAGCTATCGGAGTCAGGGTAACACTGAAGCTTTCTTT | CASSYRSQGNTEAFF
few | TRBD2 | TRBJ2-1 | TRBV29-1 | TGCAGCGTTGAAGGTGTGGGCGGGGGGAACTCCAATGAGCAGTTCTTC | CSVEGVGGGNSNEQFF
many | - | TRBJ1-5 | TRBV28 | TGTGCCAGCAGTTTGGCACAGGGAGATCAGCCCCAGCATTTT | CASSLAQGDQPQHF
few | - | TRBJ1-3 | TRBV4-1 | TGCGCCAGCAGCCTAGCGGACCTGTCATCTGGAAACACCATATATTTT | CASSLADLSSGNTIYF
- | - | TRBJ2-6 | TRBV21-1 | TGTGCCGGGGGGCGGGACAGGTCGACTGGGGCCAACGTCCTGACTTTC | CAGGRDRSTGANVLTF
many | TRBD2 | TRBJ2-1 | TRBV7-9 | TGTGCCAGCAGCGCGGGAGGGGAGCAGTTCTTC | CASSAGGEQFF
once | TRBD2 | TRBJ2-5 | TRBV11-2 | TGTGCCAGCAGCTTAGTTGCGGGGGGGCCGAAGACCCAGTACTTC | CASSLVAGGPKTQYF
once | - | TRBJ1-4 | TRBV9 | TGTGCCAGCAGCCTGGGCCGGGACAATGAAAAACTGTTTTTT | CASSLGRDNEKLFF
few | - | TRBJ2-3 | TRBV20-1 | TGCAGTGCTGCCAGGGATCTTGGTACTATCAGCACAGATACGCAGTATTTT | CSAARDLGTISTDTQYF
few | - | TRBJ1-2 | TRBV12-3/TRBV12-4 | TGTGCCAGCAGTCCTAGTCCCAACTATGGCTACACCTTC | CASSPSPNYGYTF
few | - | TRBJ2-1 | TRBV24-1 | TGTGCCACGAGTAGGGGCAATGAGCAGTTCTTC | CATSRGNEQFF
- | - | TRBJ1-2 | TRBV6-5 | TGTGCCAGCAGTTACTCTGAGACCGGGATAGGGGGCTACACCTTC | CASSYSETGIGGYTF
few | TRBD2 | TRBJ2-3 | TRBV4-3 | TGCGCCAGCAGCCAAAAAGGACTAGCGAGAACAGATACGCAGTATTTT | CASSQKGLARTDTQYF
few | - | TRBJ2-7 | TRBV12-3/TRBV12-4 | TGTGCCAGCAGTTTTACTAGCAGCTCCTACGAGCAGTACTTC | CASSFTSSSYEQYF
medium-sized | TRBD2 | TRBJ2-5 | TRBV20-1 | TGCAGTGCTAGAGGGGGGCTAGCGGGGAGCCAAGAGACCCAGTACTTC | CSARGGLAGSQETQYF
- | - | TRBJ1-5 | TRBV7-2 | TGTGCCAGCAGCTTAGCGCCAGGGGGCAATCAGCCCCAGCATTTT | CASSLAPGGNQPQHF
few | TRBD2 | TRBJ2-7 | TRBV2 | TGTGCCAGCAGTTCACTAGCGGGGGGGCCCCACGAGCAGTACTTC | CASSSLAGGPHEQYF
few | - | TRBJ2-5 | TRBV7-9 | TGTGCCAGCAGCTTATTGTTGGAGACCCAGTACTTC | CASSLLLETQYF
- | TRBD1 | TRBJ1-1 | TRBV5-1 | TGCGCCAGCAGGGGTTCAGTCCGGGACAGGGCTGAAGCTTTCTTT | CASRGSVRDRAEAFF
- | TRBD2 | TRBJ2-1 | TRBV20-1 | TGCAGTGCCACCACGCCGGGACTAGCTAGGAACAATGAGCAGTTCTTC | CSATTPGLARNNEQFF
- | - | TRBJ1-1 | TRBV7-3 | TGTGCCAGCAGCCCTGGGACACCGCGGGAAGCTTTCTTT | CASSPGTPREAFF
few | TRBD1 | TRBJ1-6 | TRBV6-5 | TGTGCCAGCAGTCCCGGGACAGGGGTCAATTCACCCCTCCACTTT | CASSPGTGVNSPLHF
many | - | TRBJ2-3 | TRBV7-3 | TGTGCCAGCAGTTTCGGGGTTGATACGCAGTATTTT | CASSFGVDTQYF
few | - | TRBJ1-1 | TRBV15 | TGTGCCACCAGCAGAGATGGGCAGCCAGGGGCTTTCTTT | CATSRDGQPGAFF
- | TRBD2 | TRBJ2-5 | TRBV15 | TGTGCCACCAGTCCCGGGGAGTTGGCGGGGGAAGAGACCCAGTACTTC | CATSPGELAGEETQYF
few | - | TRBJ2-3 | TRBV6-2/TRBV6-3 | TGTGCCAGCAGTTACTCCGGGACTCCCTTCGGCACAGATACGCAGTATTTT | CASSYSGTPFGTDTQYF